Listed below are T cell receptor beta chains from one sample, sequenced in a study of control samples from healthy donors and cancer patients. Profiling relied on immunoSEQ multiplex PCR, and the TCRdb table lists in-frame clones only, not all of them. The sample lists 70,000 to 90,000 clones; roughly 94% were seen once. The source material was blood. These receptor sequences come from a woman aged 40-49 years in good health. Each CDR3 is given with its conserved first and last residue. D genes are given only for firm matches. Size tells how often a clone was seen (once, few, many) or the class of an expanded clone, and some rows leave it out.

J gene	clone size	D gene	V gene	CDR3 protein	CDR3 DNA
TRBJ1-2	-	TRBD1	TRBV7-2	CASSYPDRVPLPGYTF	TGTGCCAGCAGCTACCCGGACAGGGTCCCTCTTCCGGGCTACACCTTC
TRBJ2-1	-	TRBD2	TRBV2	CASSEGGFYNEQFF	TGTGCCAGCAGTGAGGGGGGGTTTTACAATGAGCAGTTCTTC
TRBJ2-1	-	-	TRBV7-9	CASSLGAPYNEQFF	TGTGCCAGCAGCTTAGGGGCTCCTTACAATGAGCAGTTCTTC
TRBJ1-5	-	TRBD1	TRBV2	CASSDPGQGGQPQHF	TGTGCCAGCAGTGACCCGGGACAGGGCGGGCAGCCCCAGCATTTT
TRBJ2-2	-	-	TRBV11-2	CASSLDSLTGELFF	TGTGCCAGCAGCTTGGACAGCCTCACCGGGGAGCTGTTTTTT
TRBJ2-2	-	TRBD1	TRBV3-1/TRBV3-2	CASSQDYLRGQKNTGELFF	TGTGCCAGCAGCCAAGATTATCTTAGGGGGCAAAAGAACACCGGGGAGCTGTTTTTT
TRBJ1-1	-	TRBD1	TRBV27	CASRWDRKNTEAFF	TGTGCCAGCAGATGGGACAGGAAGAACACTGAAGCTTTCTTT
TRBJ1-3	-	-	TRBV9	CASSVGEGVGNTIYF	TGTGCCAGCAGCGTAGGGGAAGGCGTCGGAAACACCATATATTTT
TRBJ1-1	-	TRBD1	TRBV30	CAWKLWTGSNTEAFF	TGTGCCTGGAAATTATGGACAGGGTCGAACACTGAAGCTTTCTTT
TRBJ1-5	-	-	TRBV7-2	CASSLPGSNQPQHF	TGTGCCAGCAGCTTACCGGGGAGCAATCAGCCCCAGCATTTT
TRBJ2-5	few	TRBD2	TRBV6-5	CASTELAGGPETQYF	TGTGCCAGCACCGAACTAGCGGGGGGGCCAGAGACCCAGTACTTC
TRBJ2-5	once	-	TRBV29-1	CSVDPGYVETQYF	TGCAGCGTTGACCCGGGTTATGTGGAGACCCAGTACTTC
TRBJ2-2	-	-	TRBV4-2	CASSRRRDTNTGELFF	TGTGCCAGCAGCCGAAGGAGGGACACAAACACCGGGGAGCTGTTTTTT
TRBJ1-1	-	-	TRBV11-2	CASSSLSWRLNTEAFF	TGTGCCAGCAGCTCTTTGTCCTGGCGGTTGAACACTGAAGCTTTCTTT
TRBJ1-1	-	TRBD1	TRBV29-1	CSVIPTGGTEAFF	TGCAGCGTTATCCCGACAGGGGGCACTGAAGCTTTCTTT
TRBJ2-1	-	TRBD1	TRBV6-2/TRBV6-3	CASSSNRDRLLPSSYNEQFF	TGTGCCAGCAGCTCAAACCGGGACAGGCTCCTCCCGAGCTCCTACAATGAGCAGTTCTTC
TRBJ2-7	-	TRBD2	TRBV7-6	CASSDWTSGSYEQYF	TGTGCCAGCAGCGACTGGACTAGCGGGAGTTACGAGCAGTACTTC
TRBJ1-5	-	-	TRBV7-2	CASSRQGGSNQPQHF	TGTGCCAGCAGCCGCCAGGGTGGGTCCAATCAGCCCCAGCATTTT
TRBJ2-7	-	TRBD1	TRBV27	CASSPGQGAFYEQYF	TGTGCCAGCAGCCCTGGACAGGGGGCTTTCTACGAGCAGTACTTC
TRBJ1-5	-	-	TRBV7-9	CASSLGGVGLGNQPQHF	TGTGCCAGCAGCTTAGGGGGTGTCGGATTGGGCAATCAGCCCCAGCATTTT
TRBJ1-1	-	-	TRBV23-1	CASSRGTEAFF	TGCGCCAGCAGTCGAGGGACTGAAGCTTTCTTT
TRBJ1-6	-	-	TRBV30	CAWRPLGGIGSPLHF	TGTGCCTGGAGGCCCCTCGGGGGGATCGGTTCACCCCTCCACTTT
TRBJ2-3	-	-	TRBV6-4	CAGSPGATDTQYF	TGTGCCGGCAGCCCAGGGGCGACAGATACGCAGTATTTT
TRBJ2-7	few	TRBD2	TRBV5-1	CASSLDTSDYEQYF	TGCGCCAGCAGCTTGGATACTAGCGATTACGAGCAGTACTTC
TRBJ1-2	once	TRBD1	TRBV6-1	CASSERGGVGGYTF	TGTGCCAGCAGTGAGAGAGGGGGCGTGGGTGGCTACACCTTC
TRBJ2-7	-	-	TRBV27	CASSLAVDSYEQYF	TGTGCCAGCAGTCTCGCAGTCGACTCCTACGAGCAGTACTTC
TRBJ2-3	-	TRBD2	TRBV25-1	CASSSQAGVSTDTQYF	TGTGCCAGCAGTTCACAAGCGGGAGTGAGCACAGATACGCAGTATTTT
TRBJ1-5	-	-	TRBV29-1	CSVAAYRDQPQHF	TGCAGCGTTGCCGCCTACAGGGATCAGCCCCAGCATTTT
TRBJ2-7	-	-	TRBV5-1	CASSLQETSYEQYF	TGCGCCAGCAGCTTGCAAGAGACTTCCTACGAGCAGTACTTC
TRBJ2-1	-	TRBD2	TRBV6-2/TRBV6-3	CASSYNPTSGGPNEQFF	TGTGCCAGCAGCTATAATCCGACTAGCGGCGGCCCCAATGAGCAGTTCTTC
TRBJ2-5	-	TRBD2	TRBV7-9	CASSLGRGVLRETQYF	TGTGCCAGCAGCTTAGGGCGGGGGGTCCTAAGAGAGACCCAGTACTTC
TRBJ1-1	-	-	TRBV19	CASKATGAPEAFF	TGTGCCAGTAAAGCGACAGGTGCCCCTGAAGCTTTCTTT
TRBJ2-5	-	TRBD2	TRBV28	CASSSVSGGQETQYF	TGTGCCAGCAGTTCGGTTAGCGGGGGACAAGAGACCCAGTACTTC